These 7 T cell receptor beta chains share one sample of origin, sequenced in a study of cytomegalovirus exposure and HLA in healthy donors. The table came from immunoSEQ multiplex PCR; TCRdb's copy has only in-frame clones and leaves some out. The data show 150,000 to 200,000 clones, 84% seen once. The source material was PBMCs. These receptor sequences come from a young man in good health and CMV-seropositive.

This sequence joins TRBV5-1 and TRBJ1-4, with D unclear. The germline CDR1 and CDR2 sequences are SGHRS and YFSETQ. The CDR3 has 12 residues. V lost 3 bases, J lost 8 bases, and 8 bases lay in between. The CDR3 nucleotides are TGCGCCAGCAGCTCCGGAGGCGAAAAACTGTTTTTT. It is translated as CASSSGGEKLFF. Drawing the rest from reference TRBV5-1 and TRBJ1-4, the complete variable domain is KAGVTQTPRYLIKTRGQQVTLSCSPISGHRSVSWYQQTPGQGLQFLFEYFSETQRNKGNFPGRFSGRQFSNSRSEMNVSTLELGDSALYLCASSSGGEKLFFGSGTQLSVL.

CDR3 loop: CASSISAGQNLRYTF. CDR3 nucleotides: TGTGCCAGTAGTATATCCGCAGGGCAGAACTTACGCTACACCTTC. V is TRBV19 and J is TRBJ1-2; D possibly corresponds to TRBD1 (5 bases). Germline V lookup: CDR1 LNHDA, CDR2 SQIVND (reference sequence). V was trimmed by 2 bases and J by 9 bases, leaving 19 bases between them. This CDR3 comprises 15 residues.

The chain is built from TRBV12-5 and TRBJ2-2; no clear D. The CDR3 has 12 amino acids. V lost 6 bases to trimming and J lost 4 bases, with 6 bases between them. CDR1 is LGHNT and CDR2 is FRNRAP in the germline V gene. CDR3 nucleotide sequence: TGTGCTAGTGGGGTCGGCACCGGGGAGCTGTTTTTT. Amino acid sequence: CASGVGTGELFF.

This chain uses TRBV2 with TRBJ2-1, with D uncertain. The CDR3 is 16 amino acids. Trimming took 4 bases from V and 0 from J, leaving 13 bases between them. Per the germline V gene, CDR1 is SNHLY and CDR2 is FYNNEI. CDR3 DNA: TGTGCCAGCAGTGTTAGCTTCCTAAGCTCCTACAATGAGCAGTTCTTC. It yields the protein CASSVSFLSSYNEQFF.

CDR3 DNA sequence: TGCGCCAGCAGCCATCATGTCGGCGGGTCGGAAATTTTCACAGATACGCAGTATTTT. Amino acids: CASSHHVGGSEIFTDTQYF. The rearrangement uses TRBV4-1 and TRBJ2-3, with D maybe TRBD2 (5 bases). Germline values: CDR1 MGHRA, CDR2 YSYEKL. The CDR3 runs to 19 residues. Trimming shortened V by 3 bases and J by 2 bases, and 24 bases separated the two germline ends.

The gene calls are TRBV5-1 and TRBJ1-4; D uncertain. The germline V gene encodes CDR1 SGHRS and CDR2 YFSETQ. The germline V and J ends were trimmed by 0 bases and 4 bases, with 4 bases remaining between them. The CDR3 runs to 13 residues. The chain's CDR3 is CASSLDSNEKLFF. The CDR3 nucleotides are TGCGCCAGCAGCTTGGATAGTAATGAAAAACTGTTTTTT.

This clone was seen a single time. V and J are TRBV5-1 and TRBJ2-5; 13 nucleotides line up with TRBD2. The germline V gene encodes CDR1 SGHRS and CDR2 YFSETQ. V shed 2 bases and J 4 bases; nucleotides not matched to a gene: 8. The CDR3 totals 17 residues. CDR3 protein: CASSFGLAGAEGETQYF. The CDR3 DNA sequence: TGCGCCAGCAGCTTCGGACTAGCGGGGGCCGAGGGAGAGACCCAGTACTTC.